The 4 T cell receptor beta chains below were found in one sample sequenced in a study of T cells in Graves' hyperthyroidism and ophthalmopathy. TCR beta CDR3 regions were amplified from RNA. TCR CDR3 underwent first-round RT-PCR with the HTBI primer set. TCRdb redid the calling of the multiplex PCR reads with MiXCR, one entry per CDR3 protein. The table records under 300,000 distinct CDR3 sequences, less than 15% of them present only once. Input material: blood. The origin of the receptors is a woman aged 25 to 39 with Graves' hyperthyroidism that later progressed to Graves' ophthalmopathy.

At least ten counts were recorded for this clonotype. V usage is TRBV11-2 and J usage is TRBJ2-7, with 8 bases that match TRBD1. Germline loops: CDR1 SGHAT, CDR2 FQNNGV. The V and J ends lost 1 base and 3 bases, in that order; junction bases with no gene match: 2. The CDR3 is 14 amino acids. CDR3 in DNA: TGTGCCAGCAGCTTAGGTGGGACAGGCTACGAGCAGTACTTC. It codes for CASSLGGTGYEQYF. The whole variable domain, remainder taken from reference TRBV11-2 and TRBJ2-7, is EAGVAQSPRYKIIEKRQSVAFWCNPISGHATLYWYQQILGQGPKLLIQFQNNGVVDDSQLPKDRFSAERLKGVDSTLKIQPAKLEDSAVYLCASSLGGTGYEQYFGPGTRLTVT.

This chain joins TRBV7-2 and TRBJ2-3; 7 nucleotides line up with TRBD2. Trimming cost V 1 base and J 6 bases; bases outside gene matches: 4. Per germline, CDR1 SGHTA and CDR2 FQGNSA. This CDR3 has 14 residues. The DNA of the CDR3 is TGTGCCAGCAGCTTAGGGGGAGGGCCGGATACGCAGTATTTT. Amino acid sequence: CASSLGGGPDTQYF.

This clonotype has a count of ten or more. V is TRBV19 and J is TRBJ1-1; 7 nucleotides line up with TRBD1. V trimming: 1 base; J trimming: 4 bases; junction bases outside the gene matches: 6. The germline V gene encodes CDR1 LNHDA and CDR2 SQIVND (reference sequence). The CDR3 runs 15 residues. In DNA, the CDR3 is TGTGCCAGTAGTATAGGACAGGGAGTCGGCACTGAAGCTTTCTTT. The encoded protein is CASSIGQGVGTEAFF. Based on the CDR3 plus reference TRBV19 and TRBJ1-1, the full variable domain is DGGITQSPKYLFRKEGQNVTLSCEQNLNHDAMYWYRQDPGQGLRLIYYSQIVNDFQKGDIAEGYSVSREKKESFPLTVTSAQKNPTAFYLCASSIGQGVGTEAFFGQGTRLTVV.

The sample holds many counts of this clonotype. The V and J genes are TRBV6-5 and TRBJ2-5; TRBD2 agrees at 14 bases. From germline, CDR1 is MNHEY and CDR2 SVGAGI. V gave up 2 bases and J gave up 5 bases; unmatched junction bases: 7. The CDR3 extends over 17 amino acids. The CDR3 region has the DNA TGTGCCAGCAGTTACATGGGACTAGCGGGAGCGGAGGAGACCCAGTACTTC. This translates into CASSYMGLAGAEETQYF.